This T cell receptor beta chain emerged from a study of blood T cell repertoires in COVID-19 (TCRdb year 2020). Describing the broader study: Samples from collaborators originated in the United States, Italy and Spain and spanned both the acute and convalescent phases of COVID-19. Samples were obtained from the ongoing ImmuneRACE study (first 160 participants) and from 1,000 to 1,500 subjects provided by 6 global collaborators. Where available, HLA class I and class II types were obtained from metadata supplied by the sample provider rather than from assay-based typing. The material from the prospective study consisted of cDNA or gDNA derived from T cells, B-cell-depleted T cells, or PBMCs. A freely available public database, intended as a resource for researchers studying the immune response to SARS-CoV-2, is where the repertoires were released. Sample metadata almost always included a de-identified subject ID, COVID-19 status, age in years and sex. The dataset comprised deeply sampled blood TCRbeta repertoires from subjects exposed to, actively infected with, or recovered from COVID-19. What the work shows at the level of the full study, not this receptor alone: The quantity of clinical and demographic metadata differed by source and by participant and was supplied without curation.

Concerning this clone: The antigen this receptor binds is unknown. No per-base quality is available; no much larger clone lies one base away.

TCRbeta CDR3 regions were amplified from genomic DNA by means of the immunoSEQ Assay, a bias-controlled multiplex PCR. In the authors' own workflow: Within the assay, amplification of reference gene primers was used to estimate how many nucleated cells each sample contained. To quantify the absolute abundance of each unique TCRbeta CDR3 rearrangement, sequence reads were collapsed and filtered. For each sample, productive Simpson clonality was calculated by taking the square root of Simpson's diversity index across productive rearrangements. The source is immuneACCESS, and TCRdb retained only in-frame sequences with V and J called. Part of the clones is not carried over; for the studies checked, unresolved V genes explain less than half of this, and the remainder is unexplained. The DNA gave D and trimming, while V, J and clone size come from that table. The table for this sample lists roughly 69,000 clones; 85% to 90% of them were counted only once. The top ten constitute roughly 4% of the sample.

The CDR3 covers 18 residues, taking in both the cysteine and the phenylalanine. Solely the CDR3 DNA is kept, with 54 bases framed from the first base. Deletion took 4 bases off V and 5 bases off J, with a span of 24 bases between the germline ends. Reading the germline V gene gives CDR1 SGHRS and CDR2 YFSETQ. Whole blood was collected in K2EDTA tubes by collaborating institutions according to the institutions' own protocols. For TCRbeta analysis, collaborator samples were shipped as frozen whole blood, as isolated PBMCs, or as DNA extracted from either sample type. The TCR comes from a man over 45 with active COVID-19. Sample: peripheral blood. The V and J genes are TRBV5-1 and TRBJ2-2; the D gene is possibly TRBD2, with 5 bases matching. The CDR3 in this case is CASSPGWVTSFSTGELFF. In nucleotide form, the sequence is TGCGCCAGCAGCCCTGGTTGGGTTACTAGTTTTAGTACCGGGGAGCTGTTTTTT.